This TCR beta chain appears in the sequencing data of a study of blood T cells in healthy people across ages (dated by TCRdb to between 2014 and 2016). Concerning the study at large: In model experiments, roughly one uniquely barcoded TCR beta cDNA molecule per two T cells was captured by template switching. Age-related changes in TCR beta repertoire diversity were measured in the study by deep sequencing normalized with unique cDNA molecular identifiers. Using the same blood draw, the study looked at two additional independent replicas of 1 million unique cDNA reads for two donors, one aged 18 to 30 and the other aged 80 or older. To avoid experimental bias, donors of different ages were distributed randomly across sequencing lanes. The donors were split into four age groups: young (average 16 years), middle-aged (39), aged (roughly 65) and long-lived (under 85). The study at large found these results: Estimates of total diversity based on one million sequenced T cells were considered lower bounds and underestimates. Because the CMV infection status of the donors was unknown, age-related changes in expanded clonotypes may potentially have been confounded. Since profiling was done on bulk unsorted PBMCs, naive and antigen-experienced compartments could not be conclusively compared. A strong correlation was found between observed TCR beta diversity and the percentage of naive T cells measured by flow cytometry. As age increased, observed TCR beta diversity per million T cells dropped in a roughly linear way, and a significant reduction was already evident by age about 40. Compared with the aged group, the long-lived group had more naive CD4+ T cells, fewer expanded clones and increased TCR diversity, suggesting age selection.

Donors were 39 systemically healthy Caucasian individuals from Russia aged roughly 6 to 90 years. About 10 milliliters of peripheral blood were drawn from each donor into EDTA-treated Vacutainer tubes. Ficoll-Paque density-gradient centrifugation was used to isolate PBMCs, with at least 7 million per sample. Trizol reagent was used to extract total RNA from the PBMCs, yielding at least 5 micrograms per sample. The percentages of naive CD45RAhigh/CD27high T cells were determined by flow cytometry on a PBMC aliquot from every donor. Points on this clonotype: What this receptor recognizes is not known. At one of its ends the junction is not consistent with the germline gene, which may arise from a read error.

Libraries were constructed by 5' RACE. For sequencing, an Illumina HiSeq 2500 was employed. A second PCR of about 6 to 11 cycles was performed with a sample-barcoded 5' primer and a J-beta primer mix. A template-switch 5' adaptor carrying 12 random nucleotides introduced a unique molecular identifier onto each TCR beta cDNA molecule. Each sample yielded at least 2.5 million CDR3-containing paired-end reads. First-strand cDNA synthesis was performed from all RNA using the Mint cDNA synthesis kit, with priming by a TRBC-specific oligonucleotide. All cDNA was treated with uracil-DNA glycosylase and then went through a first 18-cycle PCR with the universal primers M1SS and BC2_uni_R. In the original analysis: Normalization of each sample was performed by random selection of 1 million high-quality reads, each carrying a distinct molecular identifier. Instead of being binned into consensus sequences, reads that shared molecular identifiers were thrown out. CDR3 identification, clonotype clustering and error correction used MiTCR with a Q25 quality threshold and the strictest error-elimination algorithm. A nonparametric unseen species model using Euler transformation provided a lower-bound estimate of total TCR beta diversity. Using fastp trimming at Q25 and MiXCR clonotype assembly, TCRdb reanalyzed the public sequencing data and kept in-frame beta chains. CDR3 protein duplicates are merged, each entry listing the most common genes and DNA. The V and J calls and clone size come from TCRdb's table, not from the authors' own analysis. Recorded for this sample are about 640,000 distinct CDR3 sequences; about 30% of them occurred a single time. Jointly, the top ten make up less than 20% of the sample.

CDR1 and CDR2 are read off the germline V gene (reference sequence) as MNHNY and SVGAGI. The CDR3, cysteine through phenylalanine, is 14 amino acids long. Only the CDR3 portion is preserved as DNA: 42 bases, with reading frame beginning at the first base. The V and J genes are TRBV6-6 and TRBJ1-4; the D gene cannot be named for sure. The sample comprised blood. The receptor was isolated from a woman aged 80 or older in good health. The CDR3 has the sequence CASSYPQLNEKLFF. The nucleotides are TGTGCCAGCAGTTACCCCCAGCTTAATGAAAAACTATTTTTT.